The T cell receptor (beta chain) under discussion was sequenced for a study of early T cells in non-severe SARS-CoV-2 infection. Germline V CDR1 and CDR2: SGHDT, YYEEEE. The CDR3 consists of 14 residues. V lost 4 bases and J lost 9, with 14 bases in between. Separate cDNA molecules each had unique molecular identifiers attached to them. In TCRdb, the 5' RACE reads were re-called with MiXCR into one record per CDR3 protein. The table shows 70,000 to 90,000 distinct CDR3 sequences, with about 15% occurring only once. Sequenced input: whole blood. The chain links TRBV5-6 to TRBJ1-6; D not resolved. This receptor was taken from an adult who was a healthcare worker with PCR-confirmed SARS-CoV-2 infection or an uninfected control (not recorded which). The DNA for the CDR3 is TGTGCCAGCAGCCCCCGCGGCTTTGTTTCACCCCTCCACTTT. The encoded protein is CASSPRGFVSPLHF.